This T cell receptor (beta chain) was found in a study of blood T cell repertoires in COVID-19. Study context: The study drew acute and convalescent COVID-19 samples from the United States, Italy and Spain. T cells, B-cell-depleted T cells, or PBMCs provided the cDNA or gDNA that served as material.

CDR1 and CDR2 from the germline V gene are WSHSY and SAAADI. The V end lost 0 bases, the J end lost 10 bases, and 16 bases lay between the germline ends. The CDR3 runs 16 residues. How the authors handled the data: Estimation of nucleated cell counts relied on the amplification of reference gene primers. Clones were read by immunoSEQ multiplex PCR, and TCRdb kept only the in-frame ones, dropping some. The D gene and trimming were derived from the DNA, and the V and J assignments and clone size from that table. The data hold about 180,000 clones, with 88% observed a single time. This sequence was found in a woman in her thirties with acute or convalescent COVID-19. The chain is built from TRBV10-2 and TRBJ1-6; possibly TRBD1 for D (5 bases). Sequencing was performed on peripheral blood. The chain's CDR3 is CASSESRRTIVSPLHF. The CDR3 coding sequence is TGCGCCAGCAGTGAGTCGAGACGGACAATTGTCTCACCCCTCCACTTT.